These 5 T cell receptor beta chains came from one sample sequenced in a study of early stage breast cancer tumors. Clones were read by immunoSEQ multiplex PCR, and TCRdb kept only the in-frame ones, dropping some. The sample holds 20,000 to 25,000 clones; about 76% are singletons and the top ten take around 30%. The sample consisted of blood. The origin of the receptors is a person aged 55 to 69 with breast cancer.

This clone was recorded a few times. This chain uses TRBV6-5 with TRBJ1-2, with D perhaps TRBD1 (6 bases). The CDR3 is made up of 13 amino acids. V was cut by 6 bases and J by 5 bases, with 13 bases left in between. The germline gives CDR1 MNHEY, CDR2 SVGAGI. CDR3 nucleotides: TGTGCCAGCAGACCCGGACAGCGATATGGCTACACCTTC. Its protein product is CASRPGQRYGYTF.

About this clone itself: Germline is not matched at one junction end, which may reflect a read error. This sequence joins TRBV9 and TRBJ1-2; the D is unclear. This CDR3 region has 12 residues. CDR1 and CDR2 from the germline V gene are SGDLS and YYNGEE. This CDR3 is CASSVETGAAAF. The CDR3 DNA reads TGTGCCAGCAGCGTAGAAACGGGAGCCGCCGCCTTC.

This CDR3 is CASSIIPGELNYGYTF. The CDR3, as DNA: TGTGCCAGCAGCATAATTCCCGGGGAATTAAACTATGGCTACACCTTC. This chain links TRBV11-2 with TRBJ1-2; the D is unclear. CDR1 and CDR2 from the germline V gene are SGHAT and FQNNGV. V was cut by 5 bases and J by 2 bases, with 18 bases left in between. The CDR3 spans 16 residues.

J is TRBJ1-1 and V is TRBV6-6; D call uncertain. The CDR3 has 13 residues. The V end was cut by 6 bases, the J end by 7 bases, with 15 bases between. CDR1 is MNHNY, CDR2 SVGAGI, per germline (reference sequence). The DNA for the CDR3 is TGTGCCAGCAGCGCGAGGTCGGGCCTTGAAGCTTTCTTT. It encodes CASSARSGLEAFF.

The DNA for the CDR3 is TGCAGCGTCCGTCGGGGGATGGGAGAAAAACTGTTTTTT. Protein: CSVRRGMGEKLFF. The V and J genes are TRBV29-1 and TRBJ1-4; tentative D call: TRBD1 (5 bases). CDR1 is SQVTM, CDR2 ANQGSEA, per germline. Trimming pared 6 bases from V and 8 bases from J, leaving 16 bases between. CDR3 size: 13 residues.